This is a list of T cell receptor beta chains from one sample in a study of response to subunit inactivated influenza vaccine. TCRdb re-analysed the RT-PCR reads in MiXCR, keeping a single row per CDR3 protein. Of 650,000 to 800,000 distinct CDR3 sequences detected, around 18% appear once; the ten largest clones hold about 11%. Specimen: PBMCs from blood, collected more than 4 days after vaccination. The receptor set was obtained from a man aged 45-65 years who received an inactivated influenza vaccine. Both conserved end residues are part of each CDR3. The order of the fields is CDR3 protein, CDR3 DNA, J gene, V gene, D gene, clone size, CDR3 length. D genes are given only for firm matches. Only part of the rows carry a size: once, few, many, or a class if the clone is expanded.

CDR3 protein: CATSRDVTPWYGYTF; CDR3 DNA: TGTGCCACCAGCAGAGATGTGACTCCCTGGTATGGCTACACCTTC; J gene: TRBJ1-2; V gene: TRBV15; D gene: -; clone size: -; CDR3 length: 15
CDR3 protein: CSARNPGQGDEQYF; CDR3 DNA: TGCAGTGCCCGAAACCCGGGACAGGGGGACGAGCAGTACTTC; J gene: TRBJ2-7; V gene: TRBV20-1; D gene: TRBD1; clone size: -; CDR3 length: 14
CDR3 protein: CSAWDHGETQYF; CDR3 DNA: TGCAGTGCTTGGGACCACGGAGAGACCCAGTACTTC; J gene: TRBJ2-5; V gene: TRBV20-1; D gene: -; clone size: -; CDR3 length: 12
CDR3 protein: CASSLFPLSSYEQYF; CDR3 DNA: TGTGCCAGCAGTTTATTCCCTCTTAGCTCCTACGAGCAGTACTTC; J gene: TRBJ2-7; V gene: TRBV27; D gene: -; clone size: -; CDR3 length: 15
CDR3 protein: CASSQDRVGGQETQYF; CDR3 DNA: TGTGCCAGCAGCCAAGATCGGGTCGGGGGCCAAGAGACCCAGTACTTC; J gene: TRBJ2-5; V gene: TRBV4-2; D gene: -; clone size: -; CDR3 length: 16
CDR3 protein: CASSLAFTYEQYF; CDR3 DNA: TGTGCCAGCAGCTTGGCCTTCACCTACGAGCAGTACTTC; J gene: TRBJ2-7; V gene: TRBV5-5; D gene: -; clone size: -; CDR3 length: 13
CDR3 protein: CASSSARAFLGTDTQYF; CDR3 DNA: TGTGCCAGCAGCTCAGCCAGGGCTTTTCTCGGCACAGATACGCAGTATTTT; J gene: TRBJ2-3; V gene: TRBV7-2; D gene: -; clone size: few; CDR3 length: 17
CDR3 protein: CASSPGTEAFF; CDR3 DNA: TGTGCCAGCAGCCCAGGAACTGAAGCTTTCTTT; J gene: TRBJ1-1; V gene: TRBV12-3/TRBV12-4; D gene: -; clone size: many; CDR3 length: 11
CDR3 protein: CSARGWVQETQYF; CDR3 DNA: TGCAGTGCTAGGGGTTGGGTACAAGAGACCCAGTACTTC; J gene: TRBJ2-5; V gene: TRBV20-1; D gene: -; clone size: -; CDR3 length: 13
CDR3 protein: CASSGGVSPLHF; CDR3 DNA: TGTGCCAGCAGTGGGGGGGTTTCACCCCTCCACTTT; J gene: TRBJ1-6; V gene: TRBV28; D gene: -; clone size: many; CDR3 length: 12
CDR3 protein: CASSFNRDVRETQYF; CDR3 DNA: TGTGCCAGCAGCTTTAACAGGGATGTAAGAGAGACCCAGTACTTC; J gene: TRBJ2-5; V gene: TRBV7-9; D gene: -; clone size: -; CDR3 length: 15
CDR3 protein: CSASGGRGYEQYF; CDR3 DNA: TGCAGCGCATCAGGGGGCAGGGGCTACGAGCAGTACTTC; J gene: TRBJ2-7; V gene: TRBV29-1; D gene: TRBD1; clone size: -; CDR3 length: 13
CDR3 protein: CASSFASDTEAFF; CDR3 DNA: TGTGCCAGCAGCTTTGCATCGGACACTGAAGCTTTCTTT; J gene: TRBJ1-1; V gene: TRBV11-3; D gene: -; clone size: -; CDR3 length: 13
CDR3 protein: CASSEIGQGVSPLHF; CDR3 DNA: TGTGCCAGCAGTGAAATCGGACAGGGGGTGTCACCCCTCCACTTT; J gene: TRBJ1-6; V gene: TRBV6-1; D gene: TRBD1; clone size: few; CDR3 length: 15
CDR3 protein: CASSYTQNTEAFF; CDR3 DNA: TGTGCCAGCAGTTATACTCAGAACACTGAAGCTTTCTTT; J gene: TRBJ1-1; V gene: TRBV6-6; D gene: -; clone size: many; CDR3 length: 13
CDR3 protein: CATSAPDGEYYEQYF; CDR3 DNA: TGTGCCACCAGTGCCCCAGACGGAGAATACTACGAGCAGTACTTC; J gene: TRBJ2-7; V gene: TRBV24-1; D gene: -; clone size: -; CDR3 length: 15
CDR3 protein: CASNDQGDTQYF; CDR3 DNA: TGTGCCAGCAATGATCAGGGAGATACGCAGTATTTT; J gene: TRBJ2-3; V gene: TRBV6-5; D gene: -; clone size: few; CDR3 length: 12
CDR3 protein: CALSADTDTQYF; CDR3 DNA: TGTGCCCTTTCAGCGGACACAGATACGCAGTATTTT; J gene: TRBJ2-3; V gene: TRBV10-3; D gene: -; clone size: few; CDR3 length: 12
CDR3 protein: CATHSGTTYEQFF; CDR3 DNA: TGTGCCACTCACTCCGGGACAACGTATGAGCAGTTCTTC; J gene: TRBJ2-1; V gene: TRBV10-3; D gene: -; clone size: few; CDR3 length: 13
CDR3 protein: CASNSREASYEQYF; CDR3 DNA: TGTGCCAGCAATTCGCGGGAAGCTAGCTACGAGCAGTACTTC; J gene: TRBJ2-7; V gene: TRBV12-3/TRBV12-4; D gene: -; clone size: -; CDR3 length: 14
CDR3 protein: CASSLTGRSGANVLTF; CDR3 DNA: TGTGCCAGCAGCTTGACAGGGCGCTCTGGGGCCAACGTCCTGACTTTC; J gene: TRBJ2-6; V gene: TRBV5-6; D gene: -; clone size: -; CDR3 length: 16
CDR3 protein: CASSSGPVDTQYF; CDR3 DNA: TGCGCCAGCAGCTCGGGACCAGTAGATACGCAGTATTTT; J gene: TRBJ2-3; V gene: TRBV5-1; D gene: -; clone size: once; CDR3 length: 13
CDR3 protein: CASSLDSQGAYEQYF; CDR3 DNA: TGTGCCAGCAGCTTAGATTCGCAGGGGGCCTACGAGCAGTACTTC; J gene: TRBJ2-7; V gene: TRBV7-2; D gene: TRBD1; clone size: -; CDR3 length: 15
CDR3 protein: CASGGGRKYEQYF; CDR3 DNA: TGTGCCAGCGGGGGGGGGAGAAAATACGAGCAGTACTTC; J gene: TRBJ2-7; V gene: TRBV6-1; D gene: TRBD2; clone size: few; CDR3 length: 13
CDR3 protein: CASSQGQEQFF; CDR3 DNA: TGCGCCAGCAGCCAAGGCCAGGAGCAGTTCTTC; J gene: TRBJ2-1; V gene: TRBV4-3; D gene: -; clone size: many; CDR3 length: 11
CDR3 protein: CASSTGLAGGLAVQFF; CDR3 DNA: TGTGCCAGCAGTACAGGACTAGCGGGGGGACTGGCTGTGCAGTTCTTC; J gene: TRBJ2-1; V gene: TRBV6-2/TRBV6-3; D gene: TRBD2; clone size: once; CDR3 length: 16
CDR3 protein: CSARDEAGLYEQYF; CDR3 DNA: TGCAGTGCTAGAGATGAGGCAGGGCTCTACGAGCAGTACTTC; J gene: TRBJ2-7; V gene: TRBV20-1; D gene: -; clone size: -; CDR3 length: 14
CDR3 protein: CSATPGQGSSPLHF; CDR3 DNA: TGCAGTGCTACCCCGGGACAGGGGTCTTCACCCCTCCACTTT; J gene: TRBJ1-6; V gene: TRBV20-1; D gene: TRBD1; clone size: -; CDR3 length: 14
CDR3 protein: CASSLASWDAAFF; CDR3 DNA: TGTGCCAGCAGCTTAGCGAGCTGGGATGCAGCTTTCTTT; J gene: TRBJ1-1; V gene: TRBV7-2; D gene: -; clone size: -; CDR3 length: 13
CDR3 protein: CASSAVFGLAGGEQYF; CDR3 DNA: TGTGCCAGCAGTGCGGTATTCGGACTAGCGGGTGGAGAGCAGTACTTC; J gene: TRBJ2-7; V gene: TRBV7-2; D gene: TRBD2; clone size: few; CDR3 length: 16
CDR3 protein: CASSSTWTGETLQETQYF; CDR3 DNA: TGTGCCAGCAGCAGTACCTGGACAGGCGAAACCCTCCAAGAGACCCAGTACTTC; J gene: TRBJ2-5; V gene: TRBV28; D gene: TRBD1; clone size: -; CDR3 length: 18
CDR3 protein: CSARGPGEAFF; CDR3 DNA: TGCAGTGCTCGGGGGCCCGGGGAGGCTTTCTTT; J gene: TRBJ1-1; V gene: TRBV20-1; D gene: -; clone size: -; CDR3 length: 11
CDR3 protein: CASSRGGGAYEQYF; CDR3 DNA: TGTGCCAGCAGCAGGGGGGGAGGGGCGTACGAGCAGTACTTC; J gene: TRBJ2-7; V gene: TRBV4-2; D gene: -; clone size: many; CDR3 length: 14
CDR3 protein: CASKRTGTYEQYF; CDR3 DNA: TGTGCCAGTAAACGGACGGGGACCTACGAGCAGTACTTC; J gene: TRBJ2-7; V gene: TRBV6-1; D gene: -; clone size: -; CDR3 length: 13
CDR3 protein: CASSLSPAGGLLSSYNEQFF; CDR3 DNA: TGTGCCAGCAGTTTAAGTCCCGCGGGGGGGTTACTAAGCTCCTACAATGAGCAGTTCTTC; J gene: TRBJ2-1; V gene: TRBV12-3/TRBV12-4; D gene: TRBD2; clone size: few; CDR3 length: 20
CDR3 protein: CASSQAPGLAANEQFF; CDR3 DNA: TGCGCCAGCAGCCAAGCCCCGGGACTAGCGGCCAATGAGCAGTTCTTC; J gene: TRBJ2-1; V gene: TRBV4-3; D gene: TRBD2; clone size: -; CDR3 length: 16
CDR3 protein: CASSGNRGGAEAFF; CDR3 DNA: TGTGCCAGCAGCGGGAACAGGGGGGGAGCTGAAGCTTTCTTT; J gene: TRBJ1-1; V gene: TRBV11-2; D gene: TRBD1; clone size: few; CDR3 length: 14
CDR3 protein: CASSQEGQGRQQYF; CDR3 DNA: TGTGCCAGCAGCCAAGAAGGGCAGGGTCGCCAGCAGTACTTC; J gene: TRBJ2-7; V gene: TRBV4-2; D gene: -; clone size: few; CDR3 length: 14
CDR3 protein: CASSYRTGLAGELFF; CDR3 DNA: TGTGCCAGCAGTTACCGGACAGGGTTGGCCGGGGAGCTGTTTTTT; J gene: TRBJ2-2; V gene: TRBV6-2/TRBV6-3; D gene: TRBD1; clone size: few; CDR3 length: 15
CDR3 protein: CASSFSGGGASYNEQFF; CDR3 DNA: TGTGCCAGCAGCTTTAGTGGCGGGGGGGCCTCGTACAATGAGCAGTTCTTC; J gene: TRBJ2-1; V gene: TRBV7-2; D gene: TRBD2; clone size: -; CDR3 length: 17
CDR3 protein: CASSLAYAGGQLETQYF; CDR3 DNA: TGTGCCAGCAGCTTGGCTTACGCAGGGGGCCAACTAGAGACCCAGTACTTC; J gene: TRBJ2-5; V gene: TRBV5-6; D gene: TRBD1; clone size: -; CDR3 length: 17
CDR3 protein: CASSLRLVYEQYF; CDR3 DNA: TGTGCCAGCAGTTTGCGACTTGTCTACGAGCAGTACTTC; J gene: TRBJ2-7; V gene: TRBV12-3/TRBV12-4; D gene: -; clone size: -; CDR3 length: 13
CDR3 protein: CASSSRRGVNEQYF; CDR3 DNA: TGTGCCAGCAGTTCTAGACGAGGGGTGAACGAGCAGTACTTC; J gene: TRBJ2-7; V gene: TRBV12-3/TRBV12-4; D gene: -; clone size: -; CDR3 length: 14
CDR3 protein: CASSLERTSGDKYF; CDR3 DNA: TGTGCTAGCAGCTTAGAGCGGACTAGCGGGGACAAGTACTTC; J gene: TRBJ2-5; V gene: TRBV7-7; D gene: TRBD2; clone size: -; CDR3 length: 14
CDR3 protein: CASSFGVRETQYF; CDR3 DNA: TGTGCCAGCAGTTTTGGGGTCCGGGAGACCCAGTACTTC; J gene: TRBJ2-5; V gene: TRBV12-3/TRBV12-4; D gene: -; clone size: few; CDR3 length: 13
CDR3 protein: CASRERGRSYNEQFF; CDR3 DNA: TGTGCCAGCAGGGAGCGGGGGCGCTCCTACAATGAGCAGTTCTTC; J gene: TRBJ2-1; V gene: TRBV7-9; D gene: TRBD2; clone size: -; CDR3 length: 15